The clone carrying this TCR beta chain occurred many times. Antigen unknown. The source material, RNA transcripts, was used to amplify TCR beta CDR3 regions. An initial round of RT-PCR targeting the TCR CDR3 relied on the HTBI primer set. TCRdb processed the multiplex PCR reads anew with MiXCR; each CDR3 protein has one entry. This table has hundreds of thousands of distinct CDR3 sequences, 20% to 25% appearing once. This CDR3 region has 15 residues. Germline assignment: CDR1 ENHRY and CDR2 SYGVKD. J lost 0 bases, V lost 4 bases, and 2 bases had no gene match. The blood sample was taken at first hyperthyroidism diagnosis, before any ophthalmopathy symptoms. A roughly 9.7 ml volume of fresh peripheral blood provided the PBMCs. These data are taken from a study of T cells in Graves' hyperthyroidism and ophthalmopathy. Study outcomes and limitations: Most clonotypes expanded in thyroid above 0.001 were likewise present in blood. Ophthalmopathy stood apart from stable hyperthyroidism in a 13 V-J model.

The gene calls are TRBV10-3 and TRBJ2-1; TRBD2 matches at 8 bases. The sample consisted of blood. The TCR comes from a man aged 40-50 years with Graves' hyperthyroidism that later progressed to Graves' ophthalmopathy. As DNA, the CDR3 is TGTGCCATCAGTGCCGGGACTAGCTCCTACAATGAGCAGTTCTTC. Its protein is CAISAGTSSYNEQFF.